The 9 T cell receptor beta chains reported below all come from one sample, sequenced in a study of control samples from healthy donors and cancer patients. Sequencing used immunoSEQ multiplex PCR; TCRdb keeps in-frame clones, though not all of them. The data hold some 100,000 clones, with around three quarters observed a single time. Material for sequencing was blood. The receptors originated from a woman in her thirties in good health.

CDR3 amino acids: CASSTPHGAGEQYF. The CDR3 DNA follows: TGTGCCAGCAGCACCCCTCATGGGGCCGGCGAGCAGTACTTC. The genes are TRBV11-2 and TRBJ2-7, with a possible D match to TRBD1 (5 bases). This CDR3 spans 14 amino acids. The germline V gene has CDR1 SGHAT and CDR2 FQNNGV. V gave up 5 bases and J gave up 6 bases, with 17 bases separating them.

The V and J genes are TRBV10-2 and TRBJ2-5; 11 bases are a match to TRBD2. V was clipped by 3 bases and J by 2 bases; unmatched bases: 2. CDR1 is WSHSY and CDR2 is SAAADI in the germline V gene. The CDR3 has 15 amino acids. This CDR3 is CASSDLAGGQETQYF. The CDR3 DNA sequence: TGCGCCAGCAGTGATCTAGCGGGGGGTCAAGAGACCCAGTACTTC.

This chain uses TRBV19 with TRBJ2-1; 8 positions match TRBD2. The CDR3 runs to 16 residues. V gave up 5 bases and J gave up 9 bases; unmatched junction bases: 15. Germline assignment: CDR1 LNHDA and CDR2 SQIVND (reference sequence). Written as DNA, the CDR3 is TGTGCCAGTAGTGGCTCGGGACTAGAGTTTGGTAGTGAGCAGTTCTTC. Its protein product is CASSGSGLEFGSEQFF.

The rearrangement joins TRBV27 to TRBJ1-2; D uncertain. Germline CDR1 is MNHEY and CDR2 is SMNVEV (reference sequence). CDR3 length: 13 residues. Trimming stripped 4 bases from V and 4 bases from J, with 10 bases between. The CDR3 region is CASSSLGTYGYTF. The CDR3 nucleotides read TGTGCCAGCAGTTCCCTTGGAACCTATGGCTACACCTTC.

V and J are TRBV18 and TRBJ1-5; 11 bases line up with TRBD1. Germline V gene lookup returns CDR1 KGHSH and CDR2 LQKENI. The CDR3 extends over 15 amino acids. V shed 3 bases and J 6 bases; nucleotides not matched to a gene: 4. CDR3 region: CASSPGQGAGQPQHF. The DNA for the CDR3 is TGTGCCAGCTCACCCGGACAGGGGGCAGGTCAGCCCCAGCATTTT.

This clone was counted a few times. Here the CDR3 reads CASSYSAGNTIYF. The CDR3 DNA reads as TGTGCCAGCAGTTACTCCGCCGGAAACACCATATATTTT. V and J are TRBV6-6 and TRBJ1-3, with D unclear. The CDR3 has 13 residues. V gave up 0 bases and J gave up 4 bases, with 4 bases separating them. Germline loops: CDR1 MNHNY, CDR2 SVGAGI (reference sequence).

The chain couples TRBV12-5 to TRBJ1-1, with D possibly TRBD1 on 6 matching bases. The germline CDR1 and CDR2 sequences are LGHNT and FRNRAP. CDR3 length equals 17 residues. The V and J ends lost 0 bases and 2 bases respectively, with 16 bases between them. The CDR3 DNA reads TGTGCTAGTGGTTTGGTAGTTACAGGGAAGGGAAACACTGAAGCTTTCTTT. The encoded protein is CASGLVVTGKGNTEAFF.

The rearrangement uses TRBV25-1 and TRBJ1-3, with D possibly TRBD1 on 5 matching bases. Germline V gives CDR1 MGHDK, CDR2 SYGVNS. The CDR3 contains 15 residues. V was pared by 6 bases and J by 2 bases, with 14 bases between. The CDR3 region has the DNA TGTGCCAGCAGCTATAGAGGAGGGGCTGGAAACACCATATATTTT. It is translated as CASSYRGGAGNTIYF.

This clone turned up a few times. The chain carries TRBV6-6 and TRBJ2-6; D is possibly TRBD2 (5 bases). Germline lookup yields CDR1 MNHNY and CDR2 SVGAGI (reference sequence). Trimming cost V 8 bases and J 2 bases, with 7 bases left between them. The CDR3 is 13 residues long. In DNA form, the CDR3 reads TGTGCCAGCCGGGATACTGGGGCCAACGTCCTGACTTTC. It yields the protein CASRDTGANVLTF.